The source of this TCR beta chain is a study of OX40 agonist ivuxolimab in advanced cancers. Study-level background: Patients received ivuxolimab, an intravenous treatment, every 2 weeks at 0.01 to 10 mg/kg. The eligibility criteria allowed prior anti-PD-1, anti-PD-L1 or anti-CTLA-4 therapy, and 40% had some. Study outcomes and limitations: Among the least clonally expanded were partial responders at 0.1-3.0 mg/kg.

Note on this clone: The target antigen is unknown.

Using immunoSEQ multiplex PCR, the repertoire was profiled, and TCRdb retains in-frame clones only, with some absent. The sample includes around 40,000 clones, approximately 86% of them seen just once. V was pared by 2 bases and J by 6 bases, with 6 bases of the junction left unmatched. Germline CDR1 and CDR2: MNHEY and SVGAGI. This CDR3 has 15 residues. Peripheral blood came from all dose cohorts at three timepoints. Here the sequenced sample was CD4+ or CD8+ T cells sorted from blood, taken in a trial of the OX40 agonist ivuxolimab. The TCR originated in an adult with an advanced solid tumor such as melanoma, head and neck, liver or kidney cancer. The rearrangement links TRBV6-5 to TRBJ1-5; 8 bases are a match to TRBD1. CDR3 nucleotide sequence: TGTGCCAGCAGTTACGGGCAGGGGGCGAGTCAGCCCCAGCATTTT. Residues: CASSYGQGASQPQHF.